One and the same sample provided the 9 T cell receptor beta chains below, sequenced in a study of T cells after yellow fever vaccination. TCRdb ran MiXCR on the 5' RACE reads and lists one entry per CDR3 protein. The sample shows some 390,000 distinct CDR3 sequences, roughly 20% of them seen only once. Sequencing used PBMCs, obtained before the yellow fever booster vaccination. The receptors were sampled from a man aged 18 to 30 who received the YFV17D yellow fever vaccine.

The gene calls are TRBV4-3 and TRBJ1-1, with D unresolved. CDR1 and CDR2 from the germline V gene are LGHNA and YSLEER. Trimming stripped 0 bases from V and 0 bases from J, with 11 bases between. CDR3 length: 16 amino acids. CDR3 region: CASSQEVMQVNTEAFF. The CDR3 DNA reads TGCGCCAGCAGCCAAGAGGTCATGCAGGTGAACACTGAAGCTTTCTTT.

In its sample, this clonotype was seen a few times. The rearrangement links TRBV18 to TRBJ2-5, with D maybe TRBD2 (6 bases). CDR3 length: 14 residues. Trimming took 1 base from V and 5 from J, leaving 11 bases between them. CDR1 and CDR2 from the germline V gene are KGHSH and LQKENI. CDR3 sequence (DNA): TGTGCCAGCTCACCACAGCCCGGAGGGGAGACCCAGTACTTC. Protein product: CASSPQPGGETQYF.

A few counts support this clonotype. The V call is TRBV12-5, the J call TRBJ2-3, with a tentative D call TRBD1 (5 bases). CDR1 LGHNT and CDR2 FRNRAP come from the germline V gene. Trimming shortened V by 3 bases and J by 8 bases, and 9 bases separated the two germline ends. This CDR3 has 12 amino acids. The CDR3 DNA reads TGTGCTAGTGGTTTCCAGGGATCTACGCAGTATTTT. Encoded protein: CASGFQGSTQYF.

This clonotype has a handful of counts. The V and J genes are TRBV24-1 and TRBJ1-2; no clear D gene. Germline CDR1 is KGHDR and CDR2 is SFDVKD. This CDR3 has 14 amino acids. V was cut by 0 bases and J by 4 bases, with 8 bases left in between. CDR3 loop: CATSDLDMGYGYTF. In DNA, the CDR3 is TGTGCCACCAGTGATTTGGATATGGGCTATGGCTACACCTTC.

This clonotype was observed a few times. This chain connects TRBV10-3 to TRBJ2-3, with 15 bases that match TRBD2. V shed 6 bases, J shed 0 bases, and the junction held 7 bases outside the gene matches. The CDR3 contains 18 residues. Germline values: CDR1 ENHRY, CDR2 SYGVKD. CDR3 DNA: TGTGCCATCAGACCGGGACTAGCGGGGGGCTTGAGCACAGATACGCAGTATTTT. Encoded protein: CAIRPGLAGGLSTDTQYF.

Only a few counts were recorded for this clonotype. The J gene is TRBJ1-5, the V gene TRBV20-1, with a weak D call TRBD1 (6 bases). With 6 bases removed from V and 3 bases from J, the gap between germline ends came to 27 bases. Germline CDR1 DFQATT, CDR2 SNEGSKA (reference sequence). The CDR3 runs 18 residues. Here the CDR3 reads CSAPSAGAYGGANQPQHF. The CDR3 DNA reads as TGCAGTGCCCCTTCGGCAGGGGCATACGGTGGAGCCAATCAGCCCCAGCATTTT.

In its sample, this clonotype was seen many times. V and J are TRBV12-3 or TRBV12-4 and TRBJ1-2; D might be TRBD1 (5 bases). This CDR3 has 13 amino acids. Trimming left V 1 base short and J 7 bases short, with 10 bases between. The CDR3 bases are TGTGCCAGCAGTTTAGGCCAGGGCACTGGCTACACCTTC. Protein product: CASSLGQGTGYTF.

The chain links TRBV4-1 to TRBJ2-1, with TRBD1 as a possible D gene (6 bases). This CDR3 comprises 16 residues. CDR1 is MGHRA and CDR2 is YSYEKL in the germline V gene. Trimming took off 0 bases at V and 7 bases at J, with 16 bases between the two ends. CDR3 sequence: CASSQDPVLGGNEQFF. Written as DNA, the CDR3 is TGCGCCAGCAGCCAAGATCCCGTCTTAGGGGGTAATGAGCAGTTCTTC.

The rearrangement uses TRBV12-3 or TRBV12-4 and TRBJ1-2; no clear D. The V end lost 7 bases, the J end lost 10 bases, and 19 bases lay between the germline ends. The CDR3 extends over 13 amino acids. CDR3 region: CASTFFGSSPYTF. CDR3 DNA: TGTGCCAGCACCTTTTTCGGGAGCTCACCCTACACCTTC.